The 18 T cell receptor beta chains below all came from one sample that was sequenced in a study of OX40 agonist ivuxolimab in advanced cancers. The library was obtained by the immunoSEQ multiplex PCR assay. TCRdb limited this immuneACCESS table to in-frame rearrangements with V and J called. A share of clones is missing; checked studies link under half to unresolved V genes, and the rest is unexplained. This sample has about 98,000 clones in its table, and 90% to 95% of those were observed once. The top ten constitute around 0.28% of the sample. Specimen: CD4+ or CD8+ T cells sorted from blood, collected in a trial of the OX40 agonist ivuxolimab. The receptors derive from an adult with an advanced solid tumor such as melanoma, head and neck, liver or kidney cancer.

In its sample, this clone was seen once. The chain joins TRBV5-1 to TRBJ1-1; D is uncertain. This CDR3 spans 13 amino acids. The germline CDR1 and CDR2 sequences are SGHRS and YFSETQ. V shed 4 bases and J shed 0 bases, with 7 bases lying between them. For the CDR3, the DNA is TGCGCCAGCAGCCCCAATATGAACACTGAAGCTTTCTTT. It is translated as CASSPNMNTEAFF.

V usage is TRBV10-3 and J usage is TRBJ2-7; maybe TRBD1 (6 bases). V was cut by 3 bases and J by 3 bases, with 15 bases left in between. The CDR3 spans 15 residues. Per germline, CDR1 ENHRY and CDR2 SYGVKD. CDR3 sequence (DNA): TGTGCCATCAGTGAAGGACAGAGTCCTTTCTACGAGCAGTACGTC. Its translation: CAISEGQSPFYEQYV.

The chain couples TRBV6-6 to TRBJ1-5; weak D call: TRBD1 (5 bases). The CDR3 covers 12 residues. Trimming cost V 6 bases and J 3 bases, with 6 bases left between them. Germline lookup yields CDR1 MNHNY and CDR2 SVGAGI (reference sequence). The DNA for the CDR3 is TGTGCCAGCAGAGGGACCAATCAGCCCCAGCATTTT. It yields the protein CASRGTNQPQHF.

This chain links TRBV27 with TRBJ2-2; perhaps TRBD2 as D (5 bases). The CDR3 consists of 16 residues. Germline loops: CDR1 MNHEY, CDR2 SMNVEV (reference sequence). V dropped 7 bases and J dropped 4 bases, with 19 bases sitting between them. CDR3: CASTLMPGWSTGELFF. DNA of the CDR3: TGTGCCAGCACTCTCATGCCGGGGTGGAGCACCGGGGAGCTGTTTTTT.

The rearrangement joins TRBV2 to TRBJ1-1; D call uncertain. Germline V gives CDR1 SNHLY, CDR2 FYNNEI. The CDR3 is made up of 13 amino acids. V lost 5 bases to trimming and J lost 2 bases, with 9 bases between them. In nucleotides, the CDR3 is TGTGCCAGCAGTACCTACACCAACACTGAAGCTTTCTTT. Its translation: CASSTYTNTEAFF.

This chain links TRBV28 with TRBJ2-1; 7 bases align to TRBD2. Germline CDR1 MDHEN, CDR2 SYDVKM. This CDR3 is built from 18 residues. J was trimmed by 4 bases and V by 4 bases; bases with no gene match: 16. CDR3 nucleotide sequence: TGTGCCAGCAGTTCAAAAACCCCCCGGCGGGGGTCATACAATGAGCAGTTCTTC. As protein: CASSSKTPRRGSYNEQFF.

The J gene is TRBJ2-1, the V gene TRBV7-9; TRBD2 matches at 8 bases. Looked up from germline, CDR1 is SEHNR and CDR2 is FQNEAQ (reference sequence). The trim removed 5 bases at V and 6 bases at J, leaving 6 bases unmatched. The CDR3 consists of 14 residues. The CDR3 sequence is CASSLGLGINEQFF. CDR3 DNA sequence: TGTGCCAGCAGCCTGGGACTAGGCATCAATGAGCAGTTCTTC.

This clone came up once. The chain is built from TRBV28 and TRBJ2-3; maybe TRBD2 (5 bases). V was pared by 7 bases and J by 6 bases, with 17 bases between. This CDR3 has 14 residues. CDR1 and CDR2 from the germline V gene are MDHEN and SYDVKM. The CDR3 reads CASITGGWSDTQYF. The CDR3 bases are TGTGCCAGCATTACCGGCGGGTGGTCCGATACGCAGTATTTT.

This chain uses TRBV6-1 with TRBJ1-6, with 9 positions matching TRBD1. Germline V gene sequence: CDR1 MNHNS, CDR2 SASEGT. The CDR3 length is 13 residues. With 5 bases clipped from V and 8 bases from J, the junction kept 1 base outside the gene matches. This CDR3 reads CASSRDRDSPLHF. The CDR3 bases are TGTGCCAGCAGTAGGGACAGGGATTCACCCCTCCACTTT.

The chain is built from TRBV19 and TRBJ1-1; the D gene is possibly TRBD1 (6 bases). Trimming stripped 8 bases from V and 0 bases from J, with 10 bases between. Germline V gives CDR1 LNHDA, CDR2 SQIVND (reference sequence). The CDR3 is 13 amino acids. The CDR3 region has the DNA TGTGCCAGTTCCAGGGGTCTGAACACTGAAGCTTTCTTT. Encoded protein: CASSRGLNTEAFF.

This clone was counted once. The rearrangement joins TRBV7-3 to TRBJ1-5; TRBD1 matches at 7 bases. This CDR3 has 15 amino acids. Germline CDR1 and CDR2: SGHTA and FQGTGA. V shed 6 bases, J shed 0 bases, and the junction held 5 bases outside the gene matches. CDR3 sequence: CASRAGGNSNQPQHF. CDR3 bases: TGTGCCAGCAGAGCAGGGGGGAATAGCAATCAGCCCCAGCATTTT.

This chain joins TRBV28 and TRBJ2-5; 8 positions agree with TRBD1. V gave up 5 bases and J gave up 11 bases; unmatched junction bases: 10. This CDR3 region has 13 residues. Germline V gives CDR1 MDHEN, CDR2 SYDVKM. The CDR3 spells CASSPGQATKQYF. The CDR3 bases are TGTGCCAGCAGTCCGGGACAGGCGACTAAGCAGTACTTC.

The rearrangement joins TRBV4-1 to TRBJ2-1, with 10 bases that match TRBD2. Per germline, CDR1 MGHRA and CDR2 YSYEKL. The J segment lost 6 bases and the V segment lost 2 bases, leaving 10 bases of the junction unmatched. This CDR3 is 17 amino acids long. The CDR3 region is CASSQSRSSGRINEQFF. The CDR3 DNA sequence: TGCGCCAGCAGCCAATCAAGATCTAGCGGGAGAATCAATGAGCAGTTCTTC.

In DNA form, the CDR3 reads TGTGCCATCAGTGACTTAGCTAGCTCCTACAATGAGCAGTTCTTC. Amino acid sequence: CAISDLASSYNEQFF. This chain links TRBV10-3 with TRBJ2-1; D is unresolved. Germline V gives CDR1 ENHRY, CDR2 SYGVKD. The CDR3 spans 15 residues. Trimming cost V 3 bases and J 0 bases, with 9 bases left between them.

The V call is TRBV11-3, the J call TRBJ2-3; D is uncertain. The CDR3 is made up of 12 amino acids. Trimming took off 4 bases at V and 2 bases at J, with 4 bases between the two ends. The germline V gene encodes CDR1 SGHNT and CDR2 YENEEA. The CDR3 DNA is TGTGCCAGCAGCTCGAACACAGATACGCAGTATTTT. The encoded protein is CASSSNTDTQYF.

V gene TRBV27 combines with J gene TRBJ1-5; TRBD1 might be the D (6 bases). The germline CDR1 and CDR2 sequences are MNHEY and SMNVEV (reference sequence). V lost 2 bases and J lost 6, with 14 bases in between. The CDR3 length is 15 residues. The CDR3 coding sequence is TGTGCCAGCAGTTTACAGGGTAGGGGGTTTCAGCCCCAGCATTTT. Protein product: CASSLQGRGFQPQHF.

The chain couples TRBV11-3 to TRBJ2-1; D gene unclear. Per germline, CDR1 SGHNT and CDR2 YENEEA. The CDR3 spans 12 residues. Trimming pared 2 bases from V and 8 bases from J, leaving 7 bases between. The CDR3 spells CASSLLRYEQFF. CDR3 nucleotides: TGTGCCAGCAGCTTACTACGGTATGAGCAGTTCTTC.

The genes are TRBV19 and TRBJ2-5, with D tentatively TRBD2 (7 bases). The end of the DNA is better explained by TRBJ2-7, so the J call may be wrong. Germline assignment: CDR1 LNHDA and CDR2 SQIVND (reference sequence). The CDR3 consists of 15 residues. CDR3: CASSIAGASSYEQYF. The CDR3 nucleotides are TGTGCCAGTAGTATTGCGGGGGCCAGCTCCTACGAGCAGTACTTC.